The source of this T cell receptor beta chain is a study of cytomegalovirus exposure and HLA in healthy donors. Vbeta (60) and Jbeta (13) primers were used in the PCR. TCRdb keeps only in-frame clones here, not all; method: immunoSEQ multiplex PCR. The sample yields about 54,000 clones, approximately 77% seen once. As for this clone: Its antigen is not known.

The length of the CDR3 is 16 residues. The trim removed 4 bases at V and 7 bases at J, leaving 13 bases unmatched. Germline V gene data show CDR1 as SGDLS and CDR2 as YYNGEE. Study results and caveats: Reported performance of the classifier showed diagnosis of cytomegalovirus status with high specificity and sensitivity.

The clonotype originates from a young woman in good health and CMV-seronegative. This rearrangement joins TRBV9 to TRBJ2-1; 8 bases agree with TRBD2. Sequenced sample: PBMCs. The CDR3 bases are TGTGCCAGCAGCCTAAGAGGAGCGGGAGCCATAAATGAGCAGTTCTTC. It codes for CASSLRGAGAINEQFF.